These 7 T cell receptor beta chains came from one sample sequenced in a study of blood T cell repertoires in COVID-19. The data were produced by immunoSEQ multiplex PCR, yet TCRdb's version contains in-frame clones alone and is incomplete. The sample lists about 370,000 clones; approximately 90% were seen once. Sample: PBMCs or T cells enriched from blood (not recorded which). The receptors stem from a woman aged 40 to 50 who had been exposed to COVID-19.

The chain couples TRBV7-9 to TRBJ2-1; 12 nucleotides match TRBD2. From germline, CDR1 is SEHNR and CDR2 FQNEAQ (reference sequence). This CDR3 has 16 residues. The junction had 7 bases not matched to a gene; V was cut back by 5 bases and J by 5 bases. CDR3 coding DNA: TGTGCCAGCAGCCCCCGACTAGCGGGAGAGAACAATGAGCAGTTCTTC. The encoded protein is CASSPRLAGENNEQFF.

The J gene is TRBJ1-5, the V gene TRBV20-1; TRBD1 matches 7 bases. CDR3 length: 12 amino acids. Unmatched junction bases numbered 3, after V lost 3 bases and J lost 7 bases. CDR1 is DFQATT and CDR2 is SNEGSKA in the germline V gene (reference sequence). The CDR3 loop is CSASRTGQPQHF. For the CDR3, the DNA is TGCAGTGCTAGTAGGACAGGCCAGCCCCAGCATTTT.

This sequence joins TRBV5-4 and TRBJ2-7; 8 bases agree with TRBD2. J was trimmed by 7 bases and V by 4 bases; bases with no gene match: 13. The CDR3 is 15 residues long. Germline V gives CDR1 SGHNT, CDR2 YYREEE (reference sequence). The CDR3 region has the DNA TGTGCCAGCAGCACCGAGCGGGGGCCTACGGGGGAGCAGTACTTC. It yields the protein CASSTERGPTGEQYF.

The rearrangement links TRBV21-1 to TRBJ1-4; the table assigns TRBD1, which was not confirmed against the DNA. TRBV21-1 constitutes a pseudogene. This CDR3 region has 16 residues. Here the CDR3 reads CASSNGGGGPGEKLFF. CDR3 bases: TGTGCCAGCAGCAATGGAGGGGGCGGCCCGGGGGAAAAACTGTTTTTT.

In this sample, this clone turned up a few times. This chain joins TRBV5-6 and TRBJ1-1, with D unclear. Trimming pared 3 bases from V and 0 bases from J, leaving 18 bases between. Germline loops: CDR1 SGHDT, CDR2 YYEEEE. The CDR3 loop spans 17 amino acids. For the CDR3, the DNA is TGTGCCAGCAGCTCCCGGGTCCGGAACGGTTTGAACACTGAAGCTTTCTTT. It codes for CASSSRVRNGLNTEAFF.

The rearrangement links TRBV6-6 to TRBJ1-1; D remains unclear. CDR3 length equals 13 residues. Trimming took 2 bases from V and 9 from J, leaving 13 bases between them. The germline gives CDR1 MNHNY, CDR2 SVGAGI (reference sequence). The CDR3 spells CASSYGEKGQAFF. The CDR3, as DNA: TGTGCCAGCAGTTACGGGGAGAAAGGGCAAGCTTTCTTT.

This rearrangement joins TRBV24-1 to TRBJ1-4; 10 positions agree with TRBD1. Germline V lookup: CDR1 KGHDR, CDR2 SFDVKD. The CDR3 covers 14 residues. J gave up 5 bases and V 6 bases, and 2 bases lay outside the gene matches. This chain's CDR3 is CATSPGQGNEKLFF. CDR3 nucleotide sequence: TGTGCCACCAGTCCGGGACAGGGGAATGAAAAACTGTTTTTT.